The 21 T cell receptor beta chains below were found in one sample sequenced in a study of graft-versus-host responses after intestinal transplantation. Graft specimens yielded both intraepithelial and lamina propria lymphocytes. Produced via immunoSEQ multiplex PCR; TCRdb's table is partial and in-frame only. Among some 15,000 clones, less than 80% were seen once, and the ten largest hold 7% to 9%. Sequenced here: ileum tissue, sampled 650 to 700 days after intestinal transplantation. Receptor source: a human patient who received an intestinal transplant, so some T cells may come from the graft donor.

The DNA for the CDR3 is TGCGCCAGCAGCTTGGACGGACTTACCTACGAGCAGTACTTC. This gives the protein CASSLDGLTYEQYF. The rearrangement links TRBV5-1 to TRBJ2-7; the D gene is possibly TRBD2 (5 bases). CDR3 length: 14 amino acids. Germline assignment: CDR1 SGHRS and CDR2 YFSETQ. V was trimmed by 0 bases and J by 2 bases, leaving 9 bases between them. Looking up the rest from reference TRBV5-1 and TRBJ2-7 gives the full variable domain: KAGVTQTPRYLIKTRGQQVTLSCSPISGHRSVSWYQQTPGQGLQFLFEYFSETQRNKGNFPGRFSGRQFSNSRSEMNVSTLELGDSALYLCASSLDGLTYEQYFGPGTRLTVT.

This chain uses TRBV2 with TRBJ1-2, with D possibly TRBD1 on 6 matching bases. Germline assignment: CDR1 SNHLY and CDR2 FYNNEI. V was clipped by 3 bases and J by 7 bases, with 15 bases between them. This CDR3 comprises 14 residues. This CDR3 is CASSEGRGFSGYTF. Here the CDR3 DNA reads TGTGCCAGCAGTGAGGGCAGGGGTTTTAGTGGCTACACCTTC.

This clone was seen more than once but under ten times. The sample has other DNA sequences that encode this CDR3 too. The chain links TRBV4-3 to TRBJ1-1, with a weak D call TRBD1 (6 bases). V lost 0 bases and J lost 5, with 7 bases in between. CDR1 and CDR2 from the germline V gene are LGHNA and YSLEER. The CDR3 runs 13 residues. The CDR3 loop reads CASSQDQGTEAFF. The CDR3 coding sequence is TGCGCCAGCAGCCAAGATCAGGGGACTGAAGCTTTCTTT.

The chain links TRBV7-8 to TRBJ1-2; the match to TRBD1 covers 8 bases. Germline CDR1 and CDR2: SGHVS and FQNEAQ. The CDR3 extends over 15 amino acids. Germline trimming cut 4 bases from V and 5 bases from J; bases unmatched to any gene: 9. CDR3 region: CASSSDGQGPYGYTF. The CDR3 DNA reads TGTGCCAGCAGCTCGGACGGACAGGGCCCTTATGGCTACACCTTC.

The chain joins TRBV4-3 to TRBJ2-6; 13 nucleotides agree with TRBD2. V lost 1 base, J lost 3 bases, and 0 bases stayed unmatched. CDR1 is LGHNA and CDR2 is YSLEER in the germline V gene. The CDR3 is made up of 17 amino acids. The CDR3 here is CASSQGTSGGGANVLTF. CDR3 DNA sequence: TGCGCCAGCAGCCAAGGGACTAGCGGGGGTGGGGCCAACGTCCTGACTTTC.

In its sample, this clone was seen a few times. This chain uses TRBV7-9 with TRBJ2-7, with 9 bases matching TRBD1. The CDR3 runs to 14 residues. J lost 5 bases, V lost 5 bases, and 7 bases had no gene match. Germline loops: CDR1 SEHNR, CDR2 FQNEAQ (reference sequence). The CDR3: CASSRGTGRNEQYF. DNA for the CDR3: TGTGCCAGCAGCCGCGGGACAGGGCGCAACGAGCAGTACTTC.

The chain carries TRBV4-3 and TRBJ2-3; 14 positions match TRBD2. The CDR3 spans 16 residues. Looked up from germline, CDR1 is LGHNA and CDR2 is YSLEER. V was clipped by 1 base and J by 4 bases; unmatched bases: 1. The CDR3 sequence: CASSQVTSGGADTQYF. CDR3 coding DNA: TGCGCCAGCAGCCAAGTGACTAGCGGGGGGGCAGATACGCAGTATTTT.

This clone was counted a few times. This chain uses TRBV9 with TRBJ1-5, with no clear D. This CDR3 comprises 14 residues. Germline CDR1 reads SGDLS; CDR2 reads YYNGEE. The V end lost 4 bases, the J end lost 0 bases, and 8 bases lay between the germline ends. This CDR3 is CASSSTSSNQPQHF. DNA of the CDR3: TGTGCCAGCAGCTCAACATCTAGCAATCAGCCCCAGCATTTT.

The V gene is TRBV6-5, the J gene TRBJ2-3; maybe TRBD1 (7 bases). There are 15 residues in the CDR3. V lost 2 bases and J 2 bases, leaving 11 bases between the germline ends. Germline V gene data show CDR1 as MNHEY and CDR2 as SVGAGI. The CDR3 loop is CASSYGRGDTDTQYF. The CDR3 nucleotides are TGTGCCAGCAGTTACGGCAGGGGGGACACAGATACGCAGTATTTT.

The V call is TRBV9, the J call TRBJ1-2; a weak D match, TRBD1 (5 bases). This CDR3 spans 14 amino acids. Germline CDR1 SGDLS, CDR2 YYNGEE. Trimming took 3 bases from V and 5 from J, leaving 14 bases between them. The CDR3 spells CASSGGLTGYGYTF. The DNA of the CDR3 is TGTGCCAGCAGCGGGGGACTCACCGGGTATGGCTACACCTTC.

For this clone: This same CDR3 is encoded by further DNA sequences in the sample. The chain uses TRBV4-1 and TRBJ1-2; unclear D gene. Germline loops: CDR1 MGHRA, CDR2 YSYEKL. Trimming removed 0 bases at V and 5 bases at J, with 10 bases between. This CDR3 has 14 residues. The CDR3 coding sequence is TGCGCCAGCAGCCAAGATCGAGCGAATTATGGCTACACCTTC. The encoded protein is CASSQDRANYGYTF.

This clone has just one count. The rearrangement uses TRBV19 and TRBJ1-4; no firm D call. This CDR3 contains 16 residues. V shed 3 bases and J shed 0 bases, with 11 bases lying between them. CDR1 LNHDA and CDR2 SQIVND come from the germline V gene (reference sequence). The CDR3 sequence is CASSMGSPATNEKLFF. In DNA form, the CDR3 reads TGTGCCAGTAGTATGGGCAGCCCTGCAACTAATGAAAAACTGTTTTTT.

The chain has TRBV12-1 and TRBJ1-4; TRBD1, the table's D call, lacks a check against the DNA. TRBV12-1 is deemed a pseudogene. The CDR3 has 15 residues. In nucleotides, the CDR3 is TGTGCCAGCAGCTTTGCGCCGCAGGGGCATGAAAAACTGTTTTTT. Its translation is CASSFAPQGHEKLFF.

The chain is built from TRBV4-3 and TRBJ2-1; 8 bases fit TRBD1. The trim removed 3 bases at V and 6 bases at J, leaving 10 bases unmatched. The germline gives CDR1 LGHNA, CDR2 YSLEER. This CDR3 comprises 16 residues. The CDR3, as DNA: TGCGCCAGCAGCCAGGATGACAGGGGATGGGGCAATGAGCAGTTCTTC. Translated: CASSQDDRGWGNEQFF.

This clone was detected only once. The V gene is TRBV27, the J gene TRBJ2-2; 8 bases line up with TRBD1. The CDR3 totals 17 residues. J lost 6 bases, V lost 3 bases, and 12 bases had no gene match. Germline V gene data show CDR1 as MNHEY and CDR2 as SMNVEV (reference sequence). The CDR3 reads CASSFLPGLQGAGELFF. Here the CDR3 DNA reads TGTGCCAGCAGTTTCCTTCCAGGGCTACAGGGGGCCGGGGAGCTGTTTTTT.

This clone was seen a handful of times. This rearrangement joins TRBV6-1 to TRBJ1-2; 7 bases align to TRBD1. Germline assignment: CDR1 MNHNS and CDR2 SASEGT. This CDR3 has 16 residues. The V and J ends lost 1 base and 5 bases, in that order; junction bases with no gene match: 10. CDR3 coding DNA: TGTGCCAGCAGTGAAGTCTCACCTTCACAGGGGTATGGCTACACCTTC. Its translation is CASSEVSPSQGYGYTF.

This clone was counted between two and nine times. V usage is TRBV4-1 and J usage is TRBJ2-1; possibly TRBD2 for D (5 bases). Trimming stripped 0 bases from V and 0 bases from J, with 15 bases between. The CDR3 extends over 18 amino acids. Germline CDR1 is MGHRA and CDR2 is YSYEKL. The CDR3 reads CASSQEEVYPSSYNEQFF. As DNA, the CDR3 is TGCGCCAGCAGCCAAGAGGAGGTCTACCCGAGCTCCTACAATGAGCAGTTCTTC.

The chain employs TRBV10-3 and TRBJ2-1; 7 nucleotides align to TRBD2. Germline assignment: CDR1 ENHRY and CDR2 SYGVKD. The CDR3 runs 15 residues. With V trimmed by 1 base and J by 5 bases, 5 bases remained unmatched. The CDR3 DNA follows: TGTGCCATCAGTGAGTGGCGGCTAGCGGACAATGAGCAGTTCTTC. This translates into CAISEWRLADNEQFF.

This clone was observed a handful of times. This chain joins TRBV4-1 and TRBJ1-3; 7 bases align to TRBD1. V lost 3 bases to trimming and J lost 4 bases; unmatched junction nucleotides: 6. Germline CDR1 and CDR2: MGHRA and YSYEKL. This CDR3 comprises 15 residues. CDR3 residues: CASSHLQGSGNTIYF. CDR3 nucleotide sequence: TGCGCCAGCAGCCACCTACAGGGGTCCGGAAACACCATATATTTT.

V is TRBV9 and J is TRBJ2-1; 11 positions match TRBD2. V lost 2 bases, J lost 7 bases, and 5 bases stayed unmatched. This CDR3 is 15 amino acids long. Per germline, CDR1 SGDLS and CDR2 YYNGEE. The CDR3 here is CASSVGTSGSNEQFF. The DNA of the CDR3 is TGTGCCAGCAGCGTGGGGACTAGCGGATCGAATGAGCAGTTCTTC.

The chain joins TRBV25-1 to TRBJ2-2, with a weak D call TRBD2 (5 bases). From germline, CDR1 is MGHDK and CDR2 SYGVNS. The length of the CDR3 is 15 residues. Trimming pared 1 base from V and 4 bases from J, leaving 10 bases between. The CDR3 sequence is CASSEFFGSTGELFF. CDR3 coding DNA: TGTGCCAGCAGTGAATTTTTTGGGAGCACCGGGGAGCTGTTTTTT.